The rows below give T cell receptor beta chains drawn from one sample of a study of human T cells and chemical hapten exposure. One entry per CDR3 protein, called by TCRdb with MiXCR from the RACE reads. The sample shows 180,000 or so distinct CDR3 sequences, about 14% of them seen only once. The sequencing used whole blood, collected in connection with sensitization to the hapten diphenylcyclopropenone (DPC). These receptors all come from a woman in her thirties with alopecia areata. Some clones in this sample may be carry-over from other donors' samples. CDR3s include the opening cysteine and the closing phenylalanine or tryptophan. The order of the fields is J gene, V gene, D gene, clone size, CDR3 protein, CDR3 DNA. A D gene is named only where the DNA matches it firmly. Where a row states a size, it is once, few, many or the class of an expanded clone; other rows omit it.

>TRBJ2-3|TRBV12-3/TRBV12-4|TRBD2|few
CASSFGTSGPATQYF
TGTGCCAGCAGTTTCGGGACTAGCGGCCCTGCTACGCAGTATTTT
>TRBJ1-3|TRBV12-3/TRBV12-4|.|few
CASSLGVAGNTIYF
TGTGCCAGCAGTTTAGGTGTTGCTGGAAACACCATATATTTT
>TRBJ2-7|TRBV2|.|few
CASSDNGNSYEQYF
TGTGCCAGCAGTGACAACGGGAACTCCTACGAGCAGTACTTC
>TRBJ2-7|TRBV9|TRBD2|few
CASSVGVLAEYEQYF
TGTGCCAGCAGCGTAGGTGTACTAGCGGAATACGAGCAGTACTTC
>TRBJ1-2|TRBV20-1|TRBD1|many
CSASPLGQDFNYGYTF
TGCAGTGCTAGCCCATTGGGACAGGATTTTAACTATGGCTACACCTTC
>TRBJ2-2|TRBV6-2/TRBV6-3|.|few
CASSPWNTGELFF
TGTGCCAGCAGTCCCTGGAACACCGGGGAGCTGTTTTTT
>TRBJ1-1|TRBV12-3/TRBV12-4|.|many
CASSPGTKAFF
TGTGCCAGCAGCCCCGGCACAAAAGCTTTCTTT
>TRBJ2-5|TRBV29-1|.|.
CSADERAQETQYF
TGCAGCGCCGACGAACGCGCCCAAGAGACCCAGTACTTC
>TRBJ1-4|TRBV28|TRBD1|.
CASSLFDRDEKLFF
TGTGCCAGCAGTTTATTTGACAGGGATGAAAAACTGTTTTTT
>TRBJ1-3|TRBV5-1|.|.
CASSGDFDSGNTIYF
TGCGCCAGCAGTGGGGACTTCGACTCTGGAAACACCATATATTTT
>TRBJ2-7|TRBV12-3/TRBV12-4|TRBD1|.
CASSPGTGVYEQYF
TGTGCCAGCAGTCCCGGGACAGGGGTTTACGAGCAGTACTTC
>TRBJ2-1|TRBV14|TRBD2|many
CASSRSGGAYNEQFF
TGTGCCAGCAGCCGCAGCGGGGGGGCCTACAATGAGCAGTTCTTC
>TRBJ2-6|TRBV29-1|TRBD1|.
CSAGQHNSGANVLTF
TGCAGCGCGGGACAGCACAACTCTGGGGCCAACGTCCTGACTTTC
>TRBJ2-2|TRBV7-2|.|few
CASSLVVLGTGELFF
TGTGCCAGCAGCTTAGTAGTATTAGGCACCGGGGAGCTGTTTTTT
>TRBJ2-2|TRBV4-2|TRBD1|few
CASRPDRVGELFF
TGTGCCAGCAGACCGGACAGGGTAGGGGAGCTGTTTTTT